A single sample is the source of the 8 T cell receptor beta chains below, sequenced in a study of CD8+CD57+ T cells in acquired aplastic anemia. It was patients with CD8+CD57+ cell expansion by flow cytometry who were chosen for sequencing. The use of genomic DNA as template underpinned the TCR beta VDJ and CDR3 profiling. MiXCR was run by TCRdb on the reads, yielding one entry per CDR3 protein. The sample records about 200,000 distinct CDR3 sequences, around 49% being singletons. The sample was sorted CD4+, CD8+, or CD8+CD57+ T cells (not recorded which) from PBMCs. Receptors were obtained from a human donor with aplastic anemia.

This sequence joins TRBV4-3 and TRBJ2-3; D unresolved. V lost 1 base and J lost 4, with 6 bases in between. Germline lookup yields CDR1 LGHNA and CDR2 YSLEER. This CDR3 has 13 residues. CDR3 DNA sequence: TGCGCCAGCAGCCAAGTTTTTGCAGATACGCAGTATTTT. This gives the protein CASSQVFADTQYF.

This clonotype was picked up many times. V usage is TRBV20-1 and J usage is TRBJ2-7; TRBD1 agrees at 7 bases. Per the germline V gene, CDR1 is DFQATT and CDR2 is SNEGSKA (reference sequence). After removal of 0 bases from V and 3 bases from J, the junction contained 11 bases not matched to a gene. This CDR3 is 16 amino acids long. This CDR3 is CSAREPTGTASYEQYF. For the CDR3, the DNA is TGCAGTGCTAGAGAACCAACCGGGACAGCGAGCTACGAGCAGTACTTC.

The V call is TRBV9, the J call TRBJ2-5; a possible D gene is TRBD2 (7 bases). The CDR3 extends over 9 amino acids. CDR1 and CDR2 from the germline V gene are SGDLS and YYNGEE. CDR3 nucleotides: TGTGAGGGGGGGGGGACCCAGTACTTC. It yields the protein CEGGGTQYF.

Many counts were recorded for this clonotype. The rearrangement joins TRBV14 to TRBJ1-5; no clear D gene. Germline V gene data show CDR1 as SGHDN and CDR2 as FVKESK. The CDR3 loop spans 19 amino acids. Trimming pared 0 bases from V and 0 bases from J, leaving 18 bases between. The CDR3 bases are TGTGCCAGCAGCCAAGATACCCGGAGCAGTTACTATAGCAATCAGCCCCAGCATTTT. It specifies CASSQDTRSSYYSNQPQHF.

The chain employs TRBV2 and TRBJ2-1, with D possibly TRBD1 on 6 matching bases. V lost 2 bases, J lost 12 bases, and 11 bases lay in between. The germline CDR1 and CDR2 sequences are SNHLY and FYNNEI. The CDR3 consists of 12 residues. The CDR3 DNA reads as TGTGCCAGCAGTGAACTTCAGGGGTGGCAGTTCTTC. Translated, it gives CASSELQGWQFF.

The chain uses TRBV29-1 and TRBJ2-1; the match to TRBD1 covers 7 bases. V was pared by 0 bases and J by 8 bases, with 10 bases of the junction left unmatched. Germline CDR1 is SQVTM and CDR2 is ANQGSEA. The CDR3 is 15 residues long. In DNA form, the CDR3 reads TGCAGCGTTGAAGATGACAGGGCCCCAAGGTATGAGCAGTTCTTC. This codes for CSVEDDRAPRYEQFF.

This clonotype came up many times. The rearrangement uses TRBV20-1 and TRBJ1-1, with D possibly being TRBD1 (6 bases). The CDR3 loop spans 16 amino acids. CDR1 is DFQATT, CDR2 SNEGSKA, per germline (reference sequence). Trimming took off 2 bases at V and 3 bases at J, with 19 bases between the two ends. DNA of the CDR3: TGCAGTGCTAGACCCGGGACAACGGAGAGGGACACTGAAGCTTTCTTT. Protein product: CSARPGTTERDTEAFF.

The V and J genes are TRBV19 and TRBJ2-7; 8 nucleotides match TRBD1. This CDR3 comprises 15 residues. Germline V gene data show CDR1 as LNHDA and CDR2 as SQIVND (reference sequence). V lost 6 bases and J lost 7; bases outside the gene matches: 14. The CDR3 DNA is TGTGCCAGTAGCAATTACAGGGGGAACACCGGGGAGCAGTACTTC. Translated: CASSNYRGNTGEQYF.